Listed here is a single TCR beta chain. Several immunoSEQ plates held equal portions of the genomic DNA taken from each subset. Assay: immunoSEQ multiplex PCR; the TCRdb copy retains only in-frame clones and omits some. Of hundreds of thousands of clones listed, around 93% are singletons. This sample was taken from a study of shared clonotypes between healthy human individuals. The CDR3 has 15 amino acids. CDR1 is SGDLS, CDR2 YYNGEE, per germline. Trimming removed 2 bases at V and 4 bases at J, with 14 bases between. Naive CD8 populations comprised CD45RO-negative cells positively selected for CCR7, excluding terminally differentiated effector memory CD45RA+ cells.

This rearrangement joins TRBV9 to TRBJ2-3, with D perhaps being TRBD1 or TRBD2 (5 bases each). The specimen was naive CD8+ T cells sorted from blood. The receptor was derived from a man aged 30 to 45 in good health. CDR3 sequence reads: CASSVHDGAADTQYF. As DNA, the CDR3 is TGTGCCAGCAGCGTTCACGACGGGGCTGCAGATACGCAGTATTTT.